This TCR beta chain was sequenced during a study of blood T cell repertoires in COVID-19. Whole-study context: Samples taken during acute and convalescent COVID-19 were collected in the United States, Italy and Spain. From T cells, B-cell-depleted T cells, or PBMCs came the material, which was cDNA or gDNA.

A single count supports this clone. In the original processing: Amplification from reference gene primers served as the basis for estimated nucleated cell counts. Sequencing used immunoSEQ multiplex PCR; TCRdb keeps in-frame clones, though not all of them. That table supplies the V and J calls and clone size; D and trimming were determined from the DNA. The data contain 100,000 to 150,000 clones, around 86% of them singletons. V was pared by 3 bases and J by 0 bases, with 11 bases between. CDR1 SGHVS and CDR2 FNYEAQ come from the germline V gene. The CDR3 is 15 amino acids. Input material: peripheral blood. The TCR was taken from an elderly woman with acute or convalescent COVID-19. The chain couples TRBV7-6 to TRBJ1-1; D may be TRBD1 (6 bases). The CDR3 region has the DNA TGTGCCAGCAGCTTTGACGGGGACATGAACACTGAAGCTTTCTTT. It yields the protein CASSFDGDMNTEAFF.